Following are 9 T cell receptor beta chains from one sample sequenced in a study of molecular identifiers for immune sequencing clone quantification. One entry per CDR3 protein results from TCRdb running MiXCR on the PCR reads. The sample has some 650,000 distinct CDR3 sequences, nearly 20% seen once. The sequencing input was naive CD8+ T cells from blood, with Jurkat cell RNA spiked in. Subset specified: FACS-sorted CD8+CD4-CCR7+CD45RA+ naive T cells. These receptors came from a human donor in good health. Some libraries in this study had Jurkat cell RNA spiked in.

This clonotype appeared many times. The chain employs TRBV12-3 or TRBV12-4 and TRBJ2-2, with D uncertain. The CDR3 is 17 amino acids. Between the trimmed V and J ends, which lost 2 bases and 0 bases, there was a span of 13 bases. The CDR3 bases are TGTGCCAGCAGTTTAATTTCGGCGTTCGCGAACACCGGGGAGCTGTTTTTT. Translation: CASSLISAFANTGELFF.

V is TRBV11-2 and J is TRBJ2-7; D remains ambiguous. Germline V gives CDR1 SGHAT, CDR2 FQNNGV. Trimming pared 3 bases from V and 0 bases from J, leaving 9 bases between. The CDR3 sequence is 14 residues long. The CDR3 DNA reads TGTGCCAGCAGCTTGACGGCTATCTCCTACGAGCAGTACTTC. Translated: CASSLTAISYEQYF.

In its sample, this clonotype was seen many times. J is TRBJ2-3 and V is TRBV6-6; D is undetermined. With 6 bases removed from V and 3 bases from J, the gap between germline ends came to 19 bases. The CDR3 spans 16 residues. Looked up from germline, CDR1 is MNHNY and CDR2 is SVGAGI (reference sequence). CDR3 DNA sequence: TGTGCCAGCAGACCCACCTTATTGACACCAACAGATACGCAGTATTTT. Translating it yields CASRPTLLTPTDTQYF.

This clonotype was seen ten or more times. The rearrangement uses TRBV5-6 and TRBJ2-7; 7 bases are shared with TRBD2. This CDR3 is 15 amino acids long. The V segment lost 1 base and the J segment 0 bases; nucleotides outside the gene matches: 4. Germline CDR1 and CDR2: SGHDT and YYEEEE. The DNA for the CDR3 is TGTGCCAGCAGCTTGTGGCGGGAGATCTCCTACGAGCAGTACTTC. Translated, it gives CASSLWREISYEQYF. The whole variable domain, filled in from reference TRBV5-6 and TRBJ2-7, reads DAGVTQSPTHLIKTRGQQVTLRCSPKSGHDTVSWYQQALGQGPQFIFQYYEEEERQRGNFPDRFSGHQFPNYSSELNVNALLLGDSALYLCASSLWREISYEQYFGPGTRLTVT.

This clonotype has ten or more counts. The genes are TRBV27 and TRBJ2-3; D might be TRBD2 (6 bases). The CDR3 runs 14 residues. V lost 5 bases and J lost 4, with 13 bases in between. Germline-derived CDR1 and CDR2 are MNHEY and SMNVEV (reference sequence). CDR3: CASSHYPGADTQYF. The CDR3 DNA follows: TGTGCCAGCAGTCACTACCCGGGGGCAGATACGCAGTATTTT.

The chain recombines TRBV4-1 with TRBJ2-1; the match to TRBD1 covers 8 bases. Germline CDR1 MGHRA, CDR2 YSYEKL. This CDR3 is 16 amino acids long. V trimming: 0 bases; J trimming: 1 base; junction bases outside the gene matches: 2. CDR3 region: CASSQDQGASYNEQFF. The CDR3 DNA reads TGCGCCAGCAGCCAAGACCAGGGGGCATCCTACAATGAGCAGTTCTTC.

Concerning this clonotype: A read error may be the cause here, since a much bigger clone is one base away. CDR3 amino acids: CASSYGIQGEQYF. DNA for the CDR3: TGTGCCAGCAGTTACGGGATACAGGGAGAGCAGTACTTC. This chain connects TRBV6-5 to TRBJ2-7; D perhaps matches TRBD1 (6 bases). CDR1 and CDR2 from the germline V gene are MNHEY and SVGAGI. V lost 2 bases and J lost 7, with 12 bases in between. The CDR3 contains 13 residues.

This clonotype showed up many times. The chain employs TRBV29-1 and TRBJ2-4; TRBD2 matches at 7 bases. Trimming cost V 4 bases and J 4 bases; bases outside gene matches: 7. CDR3 length equals 14 residues. CDR1 and CDR2 from the germline V gene are SQVTM and ANQGSEA. In DNA form, the CDR3 reads TGCAGCGTTGTCTTCGCGGGAGATAAAAACATTCAGTACTTC. It codes for CSVVFAGDKNIQYF.

A word on this clonotype: This likely comes from a read error, as the CDR3 has no conserved phenylalanine or tryptophan at its end. The V call is TRBV27, the J call TRBJ2-7, with 9 positions matching TRBD1. The germline V gene has CDR1 MNHEY and CDR2 SMNVEV (reference sequence). J lost 3 bases, V lost 5 bases, and 17 bases had no gene match. The CDR3 contains 18 residues. For the CDR3, the DNA is TGTGCCAGCAGTCCTCCGGGACAGGGAATTTCACGGAACTACGAGCAGTACCTC. This sequence encodes CASSPPGQGISRNYEQYL.